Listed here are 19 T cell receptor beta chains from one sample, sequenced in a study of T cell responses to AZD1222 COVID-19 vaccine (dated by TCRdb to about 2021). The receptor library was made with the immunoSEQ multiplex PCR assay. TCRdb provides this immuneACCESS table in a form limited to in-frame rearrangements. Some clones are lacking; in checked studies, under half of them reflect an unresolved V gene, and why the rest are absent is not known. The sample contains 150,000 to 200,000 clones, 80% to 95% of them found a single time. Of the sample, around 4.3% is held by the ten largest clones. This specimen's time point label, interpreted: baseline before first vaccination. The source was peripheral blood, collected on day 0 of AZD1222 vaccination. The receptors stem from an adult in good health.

The CDR3 bases are TGTGCCAGCAGCGTAGGGCTAGCGCCGGGCGATGAGCAGTTCTTC. This translates into CASSVGLAPGDEQFF. The chain joins TRBV9 to TRBJ2-1; tentative D call: TRBD2 (6 bases). The CDR3 extends over 15 amino acids. With 0 bases removed from V and 8 bases from J, the gap between germline ends came to 15 bases. Per germline, CDR1 SGDLS and CDR2 YYNGEE. Complete variable domain (other parts from reference TRBV9 and TRBJ2-1): DSGVTQTPKHLITATGQRVTLRCSPRSGDLSVYWYQQSLDQGLQFLIQYYNGEERAKGNILERFSAQQFPDLHSELNLSSLELGDSALYFCASSVGLAPGDEQFFGPGTRLTVL.

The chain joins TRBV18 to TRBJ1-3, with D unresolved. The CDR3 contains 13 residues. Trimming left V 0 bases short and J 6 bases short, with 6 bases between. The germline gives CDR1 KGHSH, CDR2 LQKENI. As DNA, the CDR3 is TGTGCCAGCTCACCACCCCGAGAAAACACCATATATTTT. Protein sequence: CASSPPRENTIYF.

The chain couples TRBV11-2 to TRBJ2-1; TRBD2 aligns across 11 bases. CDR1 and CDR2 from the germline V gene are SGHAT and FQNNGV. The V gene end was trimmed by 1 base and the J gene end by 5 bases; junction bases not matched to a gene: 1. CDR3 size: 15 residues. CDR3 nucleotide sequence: TGTGCCAGCAGCTTAGCACTAGCGGGGGACAATGAGCAGTTCTTC. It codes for CASSLALAGDNEQFF.

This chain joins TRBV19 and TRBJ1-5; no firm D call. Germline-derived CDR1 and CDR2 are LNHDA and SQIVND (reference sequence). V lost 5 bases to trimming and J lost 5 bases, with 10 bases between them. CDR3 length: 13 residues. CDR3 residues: CASSFLGDQPQHF. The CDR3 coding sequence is TGTGCCAGTAGTTTTCTAGGCGATCAGCCCCAGCATTTT. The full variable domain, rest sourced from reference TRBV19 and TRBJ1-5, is DGGITQSPKYLFRKEGQNVTLSCEQNLNHDAMYWYRQDPGQGLRLIYYSQIVNDFQKGDIAEGYSVSREKKESFPLTVTSAQKNPTAFYLCASSFLGDQPQHFGDGTRLSIL.

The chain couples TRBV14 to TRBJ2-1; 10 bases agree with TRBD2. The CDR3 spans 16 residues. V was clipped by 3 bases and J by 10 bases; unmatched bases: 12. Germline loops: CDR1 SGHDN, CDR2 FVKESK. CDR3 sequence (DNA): TGTGCCAGCAGCCAGGGCAGGGCTAGCGGGAGAGACGAGCAGTTCTTC. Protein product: CASSQGRASGRDEQFF.

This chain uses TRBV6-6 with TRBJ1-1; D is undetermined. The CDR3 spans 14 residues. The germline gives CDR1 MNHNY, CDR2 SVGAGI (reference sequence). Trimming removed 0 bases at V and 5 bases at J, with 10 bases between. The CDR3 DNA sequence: TGTGCCAGCAGTTACTCGGGCGCAGGAACTGAAGCTTTCTTT. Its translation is CASSYSGAGTEAFF.

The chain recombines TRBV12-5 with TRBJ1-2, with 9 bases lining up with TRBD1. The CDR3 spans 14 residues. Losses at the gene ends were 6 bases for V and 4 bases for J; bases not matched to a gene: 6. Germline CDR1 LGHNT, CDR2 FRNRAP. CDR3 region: CASGGTGKPYGYTF. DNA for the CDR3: TGTGCTAGTGGCGGGACAGGGAAACCCTATGGCTACACCTTC.

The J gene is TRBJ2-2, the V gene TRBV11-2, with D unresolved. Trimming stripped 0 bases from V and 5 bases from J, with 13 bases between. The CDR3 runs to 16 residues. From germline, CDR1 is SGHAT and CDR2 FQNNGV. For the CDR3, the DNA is TGTGCCAGCAGCTTAGAAGGGTCCTCTTTTACCGGGGAGCTGTTTTTT. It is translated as CASSLEGSSFTGELFF.

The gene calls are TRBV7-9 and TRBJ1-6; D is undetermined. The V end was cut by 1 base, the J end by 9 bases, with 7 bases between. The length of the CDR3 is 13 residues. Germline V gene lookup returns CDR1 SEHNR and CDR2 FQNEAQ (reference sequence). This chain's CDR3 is CASSLEGGSPLHF. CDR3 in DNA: TGTGCCAGCAGCTTAGAGGGCGGTTCACCCCTCCACTTT.

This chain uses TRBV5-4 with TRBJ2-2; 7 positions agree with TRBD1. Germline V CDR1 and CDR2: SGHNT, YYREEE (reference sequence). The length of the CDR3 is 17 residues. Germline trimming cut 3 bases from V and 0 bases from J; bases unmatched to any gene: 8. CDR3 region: CASSSPPDRANTGELFF. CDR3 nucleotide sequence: TGTGCCAGCAGCTCCCCTCCCGACAGGGCGAACACCGGGGAGCTGTTTTTT.

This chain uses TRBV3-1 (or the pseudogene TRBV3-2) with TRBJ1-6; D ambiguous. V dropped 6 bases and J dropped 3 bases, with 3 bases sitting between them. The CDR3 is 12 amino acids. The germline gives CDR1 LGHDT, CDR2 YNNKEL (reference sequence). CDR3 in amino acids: CASRVYNSPLHF. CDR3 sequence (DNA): TGTGCCAGCAGGGTCTATAATTCACCCCTCCACTTT.

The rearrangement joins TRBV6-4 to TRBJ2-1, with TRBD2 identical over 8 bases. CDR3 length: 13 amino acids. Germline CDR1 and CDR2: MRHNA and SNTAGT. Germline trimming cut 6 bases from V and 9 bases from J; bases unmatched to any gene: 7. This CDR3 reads CASSFSGASEQFF. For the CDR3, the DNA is TGTGCCAGCAGCTTTAGCGGGGCGAGTGAGCAGTTCTTC.

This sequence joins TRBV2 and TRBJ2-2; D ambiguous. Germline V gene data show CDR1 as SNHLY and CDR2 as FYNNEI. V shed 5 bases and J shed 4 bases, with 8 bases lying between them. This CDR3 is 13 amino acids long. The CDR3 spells CASSPHLTGELFF. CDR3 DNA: TGTGCCAGCAGTCCACACCTCACCGGGGAGCTGTTTTTT. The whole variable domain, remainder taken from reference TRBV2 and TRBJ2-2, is EPEVTQTPSHQVTQMGQEVILRCVPISNHLYFYWYRQILGQKVEFLVSFYNNEISEKSEIFDDQFSVERPDGSNFTLKIRSTKLEDSAMYFCASSPHLTGELFFGEGSRLTVL.

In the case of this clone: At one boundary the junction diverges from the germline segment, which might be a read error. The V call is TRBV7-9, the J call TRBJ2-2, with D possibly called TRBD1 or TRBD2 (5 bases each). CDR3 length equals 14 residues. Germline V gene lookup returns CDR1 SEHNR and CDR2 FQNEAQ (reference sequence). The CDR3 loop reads CASSFWGNTGELFF. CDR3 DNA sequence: TGTGCCAGCAGCTTTTGGGGGAACACCGGGGAGTTGTTTTTT. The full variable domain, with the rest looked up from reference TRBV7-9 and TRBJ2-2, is DTGVSQNPRHKITKRGQNVTFRCDPISEHNRLYWYRQTLGQGPEFLTYFQNEAQLEKSRLLSDRFSAERPKGSFSTLEIQRTEQGDSAMYLCASSFWGNTGELFFGEGSRLTVL.

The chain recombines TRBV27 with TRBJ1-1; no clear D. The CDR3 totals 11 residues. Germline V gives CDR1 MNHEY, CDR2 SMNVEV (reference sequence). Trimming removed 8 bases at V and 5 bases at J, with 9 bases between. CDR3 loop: CASYKWTEAFF. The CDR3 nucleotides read TGTGCCAGCTATAAGTGGACTGAAGCTTTCTTT.

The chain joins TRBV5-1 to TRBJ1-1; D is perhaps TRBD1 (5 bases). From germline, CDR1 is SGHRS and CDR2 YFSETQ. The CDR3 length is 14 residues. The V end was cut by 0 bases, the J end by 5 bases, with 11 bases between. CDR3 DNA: TGCGCCAGCAGCTTGGAAGGGGTAGGGACTGAAGCTTTCTTT. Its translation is CASSLEGVGTEAFF. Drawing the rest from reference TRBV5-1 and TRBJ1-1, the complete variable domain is KAGVTQTPRYLIKTRGQQVTLSCSPISGHRSVSWYQQTPGQGLQFLFEYFSETQRNKGNFPGRFSGRQFSNSRSEMNVSTLELGDSALYLCASSLEGVGTEAFFGQGTRLTVV.

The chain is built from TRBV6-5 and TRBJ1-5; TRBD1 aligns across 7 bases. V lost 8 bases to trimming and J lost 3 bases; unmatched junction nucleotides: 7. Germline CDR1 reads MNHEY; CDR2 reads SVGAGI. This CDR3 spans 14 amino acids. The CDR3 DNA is TGTGCCAGCTCGGGGACAGCAAACAATCAGCCCCAGCATTTT. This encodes CASSGTANNQPQHF.

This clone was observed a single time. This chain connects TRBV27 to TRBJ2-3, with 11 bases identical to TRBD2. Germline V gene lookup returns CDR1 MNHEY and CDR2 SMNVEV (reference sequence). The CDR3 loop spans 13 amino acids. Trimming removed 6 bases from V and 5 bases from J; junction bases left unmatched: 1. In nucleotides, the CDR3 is TGTGCCAGCAGACTAGCGGGAGTAGATACGCAGTATTTT. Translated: CASRLAGVDTQYF.

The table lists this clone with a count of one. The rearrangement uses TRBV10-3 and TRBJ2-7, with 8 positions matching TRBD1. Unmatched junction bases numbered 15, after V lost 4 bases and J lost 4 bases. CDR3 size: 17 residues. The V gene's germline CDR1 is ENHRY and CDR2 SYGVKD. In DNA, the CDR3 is TGTGCCATCAGTGGGTCCCGGACAGGGATAAGGTCGTACGAGCAGTACTTC. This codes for CAISGSRTGIRSYEQYF.